These 32 T cell receptor beta chains were all obtained from the same sample, sequenced in a study of response to subunit inactivated influenza vaccine. TCRdb re-called the RT-PCR reads with MiXCR, one entry per CDR3 protein. Of approximately 520,000 distinct CDR3 sequences listed, 25% are singletons. This specimen was CD4+ T cells sorted from PBMCs, taken around 5 days after vaccination. The receptors were sampled from a man in his fifties or sixties who received an inactivated influenza vaccine.

The gene calls are TRBV11-2 and TRBJ2-1, with TRBD2 matching 15 bases. Germline V gene lookup returns CDR1 SGHAT and CDR2 FQNNGV. The CDR3 is 19 residues long. V was clipped by 5 bases and J by 2 bases; unmatched bases: 10. The CDR3 protein is CASSRGLAGGPGAYNEQFF. CDR3 DNA: TGTGCCAGCAGCAGAGGACTAGCGGGAGGGCCGGGAGCCTACAATGAGCAGTTCTTC.

CDR3 DNA: TGTGCCTGGACCTATACAGGGGGGATTCAGCCCCAGCATTTT. Residues: CAWTYTGGIQPQHF. The chain uses TRBV30 and TRBJ1-5, with 8 bases fitting TRBD1. The germline CDR1 and CDR2 sequences are GTSNPN and SVGIG (reference sequence). After removal of 4 bases from V and 6 bases from J, the junction contained 8 bases not matched to a gene. This CDR3 is built from 14 residues.

This clonotype occurred a few times. This sequence joins TRBV12-3 or TRBV12-4 and TRBJ2-4; TRBD2 aligns across 14 bases. The length of the CDR3 is 17 residues. The V gene end was trimmed by 5 bases and the J gene end by 0 bases; junction bases not matched to a gene: 3. The CDR3 DNA sequence: TGTGCCAGCAGTCTGACTAGCGGGGGGGGAGCCAAAAACATTCAGTACTTC. This codes for CASSLTSGGGAKNIQYF.

The rearrangement uses TRBV7-2 and TRBJ2-4; D is possibly TRBD2 (6 bases). CDR3 length: 16 amino acids. CDR1 SGHTA and CDR2 FQGNSA come from the germline V gene. The V and J ends lost 5 bases and 5 bases respectively, with 19 bases between them. The CDR3 loop reads CASSIQRGRGQNIQYF. The CDR3 coding sequence is TGTGCCAGCAGCATTCAACGGGGGAGAGGGCAAAACATTCAGTACTTC.

This clonotype was recorded a few times. The rearrangement uses TRBV20-1 and TRBJ1-5, with TRBD1 matching 9 bases. The trim removed 3 bases at V and 4 bases at J, leaving 4 bases unmatched. The CDR3 sequence is 14 residues long. CDR1 DFQATT and CDR2 SNEGSKA come from the germline V gene (reference sequence). CDR3 loop: CSASPDRGNQPQHF. In nucleotides, the CDR3 is TGCAGTGCTAGTCCGGACAGGGGTAATCAGCCCCAGCATTTT.

The table lists this clonotype with a few counts. The chain uses TRBV5-1 and TRBJ2-2, with D tentatively TRBD1 (5 bases). Germline V gives CDR1 SGHRS, CDR2 YFSETQ. CDR3 size: 13 residues. V was shortened by 4 bases and J by 8 bases, with 12 bases between the two germline ends. The DNA for the CDR3 is TGCGCCAGCAGCATGACAGCTGGTGGGGAGCTGTTTTTT. Amino acids: CASSMTAGGELFF.

This clonotype was seen more than once but under ten times. The chain combines TRBV11-2 with TRBJ2-7; D call uncertain. Trimming removed 4 bases from V and 2 bases from J, with 6 bases in between. The CDR3 totals 12 residues. CDR1 SGHAT and CDR2 FQNNGV come from the germline V gene. The CDR3 nucleotides are TGTGCCAGCAGCTGGGTACCCTACGAGCAGTACTTC. It translates to CASSWVPYEQYF.

The gene calls are TRBV20-1 and TRBJ2-1; D possibly corresponds to TRBD2 (6 bases). Per germline, CDR1 DFQATT and CDR2 SNEGSKA (reference sequence). The CDR3 sequence is 15 residues long. V gave up 1 base and J gave up 3 bases, with 13 bases separating them. CDR3: CSARVGRGFYNEQFF. The CDR3 coding sequence is TGCAGTGCTAGAGTCGGACGGGGGTTCTACAATGAGCAGTTCTTC.

V gene TRBV5-6 combines with J gene TRBJ1-2, with D possibly matching TRBD1 (5 bases). The CDR3 runs 15 residues. In germline, CDR1 is SGHDT, CDR2 YYEEEE. V lost 5 bases, J lost 4 bases, and 18 bases lay in between. The CDR3 DNA reads as TGTGCCAGCAGTTCCGAACCAGGGTTTCTCTATGGCTACACCTTC. Protein product: CASSSEPGFLYGYTF.

This chain joins TRBV27 and TRBJ2-1; 9 nucleotides line up with TRBD2. The CDR3 loop spans 16 amino acids. CDR1 and CDR2 from the germline V gene are MNHEY and SMNVEV (reference sequence). After removal of 4 bases from V and 7 bases from J, the junction contained 11 bases not matched to a gene. CDR3 nucleotides: TGTGCCAGCAGTTCAATGGTAGCGGGAGTCGGAAATGAGCAGTTCTTC. It specifies CASSSMVAGVGNEQFF.

This chain uses TRBV7-2 with TRBJ1-2, with D perhaps TRBD1 (5 bases). V lost 5 bases and J lost 7, with 14 bases in between. The CDR3 is 13 amino acids. The germline V gene has CDR1 SGHTA and CDR2 FQGNSA. CDR3 loop: CASSPGTGRGYTF. CDR3 DNA: TGTGCCAGCAGCCCCGGGACCGGCCGTGGCTACACCTTC.

This clonotype turned up a few times. V gene TRBV15 combines with J gene TRBJ2-1; D is ambiguous. Germline V gene sequence: CDR1 LNHNV, CDR2 YYDKDF (reference sequence). The CDR3 contains 15 residues. Trimming shortened V by 5 bases and J by 0 bases, and 11 bases separated the two germline ends. The CDR3 DNA follows: TGTGCCACCAGCGCCAATCCGTACTCCTACAATGAGCAGTTCTTC. Protein sequence: CATSANPYSYNEQFF. The variable domain in full, with the rest retrieved from reference TRBV15 and TRBJ2-1, is DAMVIQNPRYQVTQFGKPVTLSCSQTLNHNVMYWYQQKSSQAPKLLFHYYDKDFNNEADTPDNFQSRRPNTSFCFLDIRSPGLGDTAMYLCATSANPYSYNEQFFGPGTRLTVL.

The chain has TRBV12-3 or TRBV12-4 and TRBJ2-5, with 8 nucleotides matching TRBD2. CDR3 size: 15 residues. V dropped 6 bases and J dropped 1; count of bases not matched to a gene: 7. The DNA of the CDR3 is TGTGCCAGCAGCTTAACTAGCGGCATCCAAGAGACCCAGTACTTC. As protein: CASSLTSGIQETQYF.

The chain recombines TRBV28 with TRBJ1-5; TRBD1 might be the D (6 bases). The CDR3 is 15 amino acids. With 6 bases removed from V and 7 bases from J, the gap between germline ends came to 19 bases. Per the germline V gene, CDR1 is MDHEN and CDR2 is SYDVKM. The CDR3 protein is CASRTRGVGGQPQHF. Here the CDR3 DNA reads TGTGCCAGCAGAACTAGGGGGGTCGGCGGCCAGCCCCAGCATTTT.

In its sample, this clonotype was seen a few times. The chain is built from TRBV24-1 and TRBJ2-1; 7 nucleotides match TRBD2. The germline V gene has CDR1 KGHDR and CDR2 SFDVKD. The V gene end was trimmed by 6 bases and the J gene end by 7 bases; junction bases not matched to a gene: 8. The CDR3 loop spans 14 amino acids. CDR3 in DNA: TGTGCCACCAGTCAGTGGCTAGCGGAGAATGAGCAGTTCTTC. Translation: CATSQWLAENEQFF.

V gene TRBV10-3 combines with J gene TRBJ1-1; D might be TRBD1 (5 bases). Germline V gives CDR1 ENHRY, CDR2 SYGVKD. The ends were cut back, 6 bases at V and 3 bases at J, with 8 bases in the middle. The CDR3 is 12 amino acids. DNA of the CDR3: TGTGCCATCAGCCAGGGTGACACTGAAGCTTTCTTT. Its protein is CAISQGDTEAFF.

This clonotype was detected only a few times. The chain combines TRBV25-1 with TRBJ2-5, with TRBD2 matching 8 bases. CDR3 size: 16 residues. The germline V gene encodes CDR1 MGHDK and CDR2 SYGVNS. V gave up 2 bases and J gave up 4 bases; unmatched junction bases: 9. The CDR3 loop is CASSEPNGRARETQYF. CDR3 nucleotide sequence: TGTGCCAGCAGTGAACCAAACGGGAGGGCCCGAGAGACCCAGTACTTC.

This clonotype appeared once. The V and J genes are TRBV24-1 and TRBJ2-1; 15 bases are shared with TRBD2. CDR1 is KGHDR and CDR2 is SFDVKD in the germline V gene. V lost 6 bases to trimming and J lost 7 bases; unmatched junction nucleotides: 6. The CDR3 runs 16 residues. The CDR3, as DNA: TGTGCCACCAGTAACCCGGGACTAGCGGGGGGTAATGAGCAGTTCTTC. Translation gives CATSNPGLAGGNEQFF.

The V call is TRBV6-7, the J call TRBJ2-5; D not resolved. TRBV6-7 is an ORF for which the function is uncertain. V was trimmed by 4 bases and J by 1 base, leaving 7 bases between them. The length of the CDR3 is 13 residues. The CDR3 region is CASSFRIQETQYF. DNA of the CDR3: TGTGCCAGCAGTTTCCGCATCCAAGAGACCCAGTACTTC.

The chain employs TRBV7-9 and TRBJ2-1; no clear D. V dropped 5 bases and J dropped 12 bases, with 11 bases sitting between them. This CDR3 spans 11 amino acids. CDR1 is SEHNR, CDR2 FQNEAQ, per germline (reference sequence). Written as DNA, the CDR3 is TGTGCCAGCAGCCCGCGCTTACGGCAGTTCTTC. This translates into CASSPRLRQFF.

This chain joins TRBV7-9 and TRBJ2-5; 7 nucleotides match TRBD2. Per germline, CDR1 SEHNR and CDR2 FQNEAQ (reference sequence). The CDR3 runs to 14 residues. With V trimmed by 5 bases and J by 2 bases, 5 bases remained unmatched. CDR3: CASSQSGAQETQYF. The CDR3 nucleotides are TGTGCCAGCAGCCAGAGCGGGGCTCAAGAGACCCAGTACTTC.

The count of this clonotype is one. The gene calls are TRBV7-9 and TRBJ2-1; D possibly uses TRBD1 or TRBD2 (5 bases each). Germline V gene data show CDR1 as SEHNR and CDR2 as FQNEAQ (reference sequence). Trimming removed 11 bases at V and 4 bases at J, with 12 bases between. The CDR3 consists of 12 residues. CDR3 in amino acids: CAAGRDYNEQFF. CDR3 coding DNA: TGTGCCGCAGGGAGAGATTACAATGAGCAGTTCTTC.

Ten or more counts support this clonotype. The chain employs TRBV7-8 and TRBJ2-5; 12 nucleotides line up with TRBD2. V dropped 5 bases and J dropped 6; count of bases not matched to a gene: 4. CDR1 SGHVS and CDR2 FQNEAQ come from the germline V gene. The CDR3 runs 14 residues. The CDR3 protein is CASSLGLAGQTQYF. CDR3 nucleotide sequence: TGTGCCAGCAGCCTCGGACTAGCGGGACAGACCCAGTACTTC.

This clonotype was detected a few times. The genes are TRBV5-1 and TRBJ1-5; 8 bases line up with TRBD1. Trimming took 0 bases from V and 6 from J; bases not matched to a gene: 5. The CDR3 totals 15 residues. In germline, CDR1 is SGHRS, CDR2 YFSETQ. The CDR3 reads CASSLGGQVGQPQHF. The CDR3 DNA sequence: TGCGCCAGCAGCTTGGGGGGACAGGTGGGTCAGCCCCAGCATTTT.

This clonotype showed up just a few times. The rearrangement joins TRBV19 to TRBJ2-3; possibly TRBD1 for D (5 bases). Germline values: CDR1 LNHDA, CDR2 SQIVND (reference sequence). The CDR3 spans 16 residues. V gave up 5 bases and J gave up 0 bases, with 15 bases separating them. In DNA, the CDR3 is TGTGCCAGTAGTCTATCAGGGTCGGTCAGCACAGATACGCAGTATTTT. Protein product: CASSLSGSVSTDTQYF.

This rearrangement joins TRBV28 to TRBJ2-2, with 8 bases aligning to TRBD1. The CDR3 contains 14 residues. Germline CDR1 reads MDHEN; CDR2 reads SYDVKM. The DNA of the CDR3 is TGTGCGAGCGCATCAGGGGGCCACACCGGGGAGCTGTTTTTT. This translates into CASASGGHTGELFF. Based on the CDR3 plus reference TRBV28 and TRBJ2-2, the full variable domain is DVKVTQSSRYLVKRTGEKVFLECVQDMDHENMFWYRQDPGLGLRLIYFSYDVKMKEKGDIPEGYSVSREKKERFSLILESASTNQTSMYLCASASGGHTGELFFGEGSRLTVL.

V and J are TRBV5-6 and TRBJ2-7; 10 bases line up with TRBD1. This CDR3 contains 15 residues. Trimming took 6 bases from V and 5 from J; bases not matched to a gene: 11. Germline V CDR1 and CDR2: SGHDT, YYEEEE. The CDR3 here is CASTDLRQGANEQYF. The CDR3 DNA reads TGTGCCAGCACCGACCTCCGACAGGGGGCTAACGAGCAGTACTTC.

This chain links TRBV21-1 with TRBJ2-7; TRBD1 reflects the table's D call only, with no check against the DNA. TRBV21-1 is a known pseudogene. This CDR3 contains 17 residues. CDR3 nucleotides: TGTGCCAGCACCAAAAATAAACGAACAGGCTGGTTCCACGAGCAGTACTTC. It is translated as CASTKNKRTGWFHEQYF.

The chain is built from TRBV29-1 and TRBJ2-7, with D possibly TRBD1 on 6 matching bases. CDR1 is SQVTM and CDR2 is ANQGSEA in the germline V gene. Trimming left V 3 bases short and J 2 bases short, with 17 bases between. The CDR3 is 15 amino acids. The CDR3 nucleotides read TGCAGCGTTGAGGGGTTACAGGGCCCCACCTACGAGCAGTACTTC. Amino acids: CSVEGLQGPTYEQYF.

The rearrangement uses TRBV5-1 and TRBJ2-5; D might be TRBD1 (6 bases). This CDR3 is 16 amino acids long. In germline, CDR1 is SGHRS, CDR2 YFSETQ. The V end was cut by 0 bases, the J end by 3 bases, with 15 bases between. For the CDR3, the DNA is TGCGCCAGCAGCTTGGCCGACGGCAGGGGTGAAGAGACCCAGTACTTC. Protein product: CASSLADGRGEETQYF. Drawing the rest from reference TRBV5-1 and TRBJ2-5, the complete variable domain is KAGVTQTPRYLIKTRGQQVTLSCSPISGHRSVSWYQQTPGQGLQFLFEYFSETQRNKGNFPGRFSGRQFSNSRSEMNVSTLELGDSALYLCASSLADGRGEETQYFGPGTRLLVL.

This chain uses TRBV23-1 with TRBJ2-1; 7 nucleotides align to TRBD1. TRBV23-1 belongs to the ORF category, with a function that is uncertain. The CDR3 consists of 15 residues. V trimming: 4 bases; J trimming: 4 bases; junction bases outside the gene matches: 7. The CDR3 protein is CASSPDTGDYNEQFF. The CDR3 region has the DNA TGCGCCAGCAGTCCCGACACAGGGGATTACAATGAGCAGTTCTTC.

The table lists this clonotype with a few counts. The V and J genes are TRBV20-1 and TRBJ2-7, with D possibly matching TRBD1 (6 bases). Trimming pared 4 bases from V and 6 bases from J, leaving 10 bases between. Germline V gene lookup returns CDR1 DFQATT and CDR2 SNEGSKA (reference sequence). The CDR3 runs to 11 residues. The CDR3 bases are TGCAGTGCTAACAGGGTCGGCGAGCAGTACTTC. The encoded protein is CSANRVGEQYF.